The next 28 T cell receptor beta chains were all read from a single sample in a study of technical replicates of blood from several donors. Libraries were prepared by immunoSEQ multiplex PCR; TCRdb keeps only in-frame clonotypes and omits some of them. This table holds 45,000 to 50,000 clones, roughly 90% found once. The sequencing input was PBMCs. These receptors came from a human donor in good health. Some clones in this sample may be carry-over from other donors' samples.

The V gene is TRBV18, the J gene TRBJ2-3; the D gene is possibly TRBD1 (5 bases). V was shortened by 6 bases and J by 6 bases, with 16 bases between the two germline ends. The CDR3 length is 14 residues. Germline CDR1 is KGHSH and CDR2 is LQKENI. The CDR3 sequence is CASSQGLSQDTQYF. In DNA form, the CDR3 reads TGTGCCAGCTCGCAGGGTCTATCCCAGGATACGCAGTATTTT.

V usage is TRBV25-1 and J usage is TRBJ2-1, with no clear D. The germline V and J ends were trimmed by 4 bases and 0 bases, with 10 bases remaining between them. Germline V CDR1 and CDR2: MGHDK, SYGVNS. CDR3 length: 15 amino acids. The CDR3 bases are TGTGCCAGCAGTGGCAGCGCTAGCTCCTACAATGAGCAGTTCTTC. Its translation: CASSGSASSYNEQFF.

J is TRBJ1-5 and V is TRBV5-1; 9 nucleotides match TRBD1. The V gene's germline CDR1 is SGHRS and CDR2 YFSETQ. Trimming cost V 4 bases and J 6 bases; bases outside gene matches: 5. The CDR3 is 14 amino acids. DNA for the CDR3: TGCGCCAGCAGCCCTGGGACAGGGTCTCAGCCCCAGCATTTT. Encoded protein: CASSPGTGSQPQHF.

This clone was found a few times. The chain combines TRBV5-1 with TRBJ2-7; TRBD2 matches at 7 bases. The CDR3 sequence is 15 residues long. Germline CDR1 SGHRS, CDR2 YFSETQ. The J segment lost 6 bases and the V segment lost 4 bases, leaving 13 bases of the junction unmatched. Here the CDR3 DNA reads TGCGCCAGCAGCAAGGAAGCCGGGACTACTGGCGAGCAGTACTTC. This gives the protein CASSKEAGTTGEQYF.

This chain connects TRBV5-6 to TRBJ2-1; the match to TRBD2 covers 11 bases. V trimming: 1 base; J trimming: 3 bases; junction bases outside the gene matches: 3. The CDR3 spans 16 residues. Germline CDR1 and CDR2: SGHDT and YYEEEE. CDR3: CASSLFGLAGYNEQFF. DNA for the CDR3: TGTGCCAGCAGCTTGTTCGGACTAGCGGGCTACAATGAGCAGTTCTTC.

The V gene is TRBV6-6, the J gene TRBJ1-3; D is uncertain. Germline lookup yields CDR1 MNHNY and CDR2 SVGAGI (reference sequence). V was pared by 2 bases and J by 0 bases, with 5 bases between. CDR3 length equals 14 residues. CDR3 coding DNA: TGTGCCAGCAGTTACGAGTACTCTGGAAACACCATATATTTT. Amino acid sequence: CASSYEYSGNTIYF.

The rearrangement links TRBV7-9 to TRBJ2-7, with TRBD1 matching over 10 bases. The CDR3 sequence is 15 residues long. The germline V gene has CDR1 SEHNR and CDR2 FQNEAQ (reference sequence). Losses at the gene ends were 5 bases for V and 4 bases for J; bases not matched to a gene: 8. For the CDR3, the DNA is TGTGCCAGCAGCACTAGACAGGGGGCGCGGTACGAGCAGTACTTC. It encodes CASSTRQGARYEQYF.

The chain recombines TRBV9 with TRBJ2-2, with 12 bases fitting TRBD1. Germline CDR1 SGDLS, CDR2 YYNGEE. There are 16 residues in the CDR3. Trimming took 4 bases from V and 7 from J; bases not matched to a gene: 8. The DNA for the CDR3 is TGTGCCAGCAGCCCAGGGACAGGGGGCGTGGACGGGGAGCTGTTTTTT. Translating it yields CASSPGTGGVDGELFF.

The chain is built from TRBV9 and TRBJ2-7, with 8 bases matching TRBD2. This CDR3 region has 16 residues. V gave up 4 bases and J gave up 7 bases; unmatched junction bases: 16. CDR1 and CDR2 (germline): SGDLS, YYNGEE. Here the CDR3 DNA reads TGTGCCAGCAGCTCCCAAGCGGGAGACGGGATGGATGAGCAGTACTTC. It yields the protein CASSSQAGDGMDEQYF.

The genes are TRBV19 and TRBJ2-7; 7 bases match TRBD2. CDR3 length: 14 residues. Germline CDR1 reads LNHDA; CDR2 reads SQIVND (reference sequence). The V and J ends lost 2 bases and 2 bases, in that order; junction bases with no gene match: 3. For the CDR3, the DNA is TGTGCCAGTAGTATACGGGGGAGGGCCTACGAGCAGTACTTC. This encodes CASSIRGRAYEQYF.

The chain uses TRBV9 and TRBJ2-7, with D perhaps TRBD2 (7 bases). The germline V gene encodes CDR1 SGDLS and CDR2 YYNGEE. This CDR3 contains 14 residues. Trimming took off 3 bases at V and 3 bases at J, with 13 bases between the two ends. CDR3 DNA: TGTGCCAGCAGCGAGGGGGGGCTAAACTACGAGCAGTACTTC. Translation: CASSEGGLNYEQYF.

The J gene is TRBJ2-2, the V gene TRBV11-2, with unresolved D. CDR3 length equals 14 residues. V was trimmed by 2 bases and J by 7 bases, leaving 11 bases between them. The V gene's germline CDR1 is SGHAT and CDR2 FQNNGV. The CDR3 loop reads CASSLNVFIGELFF. In nucleotides, the CDR3 is TGTGCCAGCAGCTTAAATGTATTTATCGGGGAGCTGTTTTTT.

The chain couples TRBV19 to TRBJ2-7; 8 positions agree with TRBD2. With 3 bases clipped from V and 2 bases from J, the junction kept 6 bases outside the gene matches. Germline CDR1 is LNHDA and CDR2 is SQIVND (reference sequence). There are 15 residues in the CDR3. DNA of the CDR3: TGTGCCAGTAGTATGACGGGAGGGATCCCCTACGAGCAGTACTTC. It codes for CASSMTGGIPYEQYF.

The rearrangement uses TRBV19 and TRBJ2-5, with 7 bases aligning to TRBD2. Unmatched junction bases numbered 3, after V lost 6 bases and J lost 2 bases. Germline V gene sequence: CDR1 LNHDA, CDR2 SQIVND (reference sequence). The CDR3 sequence is 13 residues long. In DNA, the CDR3 is TGTGCCAGTAGGAATAGCGGGCAAGAGACCCAGTACTTC. As protein: CASRNSGQETQYF.

The chain couples TRBV6-1 to TRBJ1-6; D is perhaps TRBD1 (5 bases). The CDR3 spans 14 residues. From germline, CDR1 is MNHNS and CDR2 SASEGT. Trimming shortened V by 0 bases and J by 8 bases, and 8 bases separated the two germline ends. The CDR3 here is CASSEAPGYSPLHF. The CDR3 bases are TGTGCCAGCAGTGAAGCCCCAGGGTATTCACCCCTCCACTTT.

The chain combines TRBV5-6 with TRBJ2-2; 8 nucleotides agree with TRBD2. This CDR3 contains 17 residues. Germline V gene data show CDR1 as SGHDT and CDR2 as YYEEEE. The V and J ends lost 0 bases and 1 base, in that order; junction bases with no gene match: 5. CDR3 nucleotides: TGTGCCAGCAGCTTGGGTCTAGCGGGTTTGAACACCGGGGAGCTGTTTTTT. As protein: CASSLGLAGLNTGELFF.

The genes are TRBV6-5 and TRBJ1-6, with D possibly matching TRBD1 (6 bases). The germline V gene encodes CDR1 MNHEY and CDR2 SVGAGI. Trimming cost V 6 bases and J 7 bases, with 16 bases left between them. The CDR3 has 15 amino acids. CDR3 sequence: CASSPPGTPNSPLHF. As DNA, the CDR3 is TGTGCCAGCAGCCCACCCGGGACACCAAATTCACCCCTCCACTTT.

This chain joins TRBV19 and TRBJ2-3, with D possibly matching TRBD1 (6 bases). This CDR3 is 14 amino acids long. Germline CDR1 and CDR2: LNHDA and SQIVND (reference sequence). Deletions cut 3 bases from V and 6 bases from J, with 13 bases between. The CDR3 DNA is TGTGCCAGTAGTATTGTTACAGGGCGGGATACGCAGTATTTT. Protein product: CASSIVTGRDTQYF.

V and J are TRBV18 and TRBJ2-1, with D possibly being TRBD2 (5 bases). The germline V gene has CDR1 KGHSH and CDR2 LQKENI. This CDR3 is 15 amino acids long. V was trimmed by 1 base and J by 6 bases, leaving 13 bases between them. CDR3 protein: CASSPQEQRINEQFF. The CDR3 bases are TGTGCCAGCTCACCACAGGAACAGCGGATCAATGAGCAGTTCTTC.

V is TRBV13 and J is TRBJ2-3; TRBD1 is a possible D gene (6 bases). There are 15 residues in the CDR3. Germline assignment: CDR1 PRHDT and CDR2 FYEKMQ (reference sequence). V was clipped by 8 bases and J by 0 bases, with 15 bases between them. The CDR3 region is CASRRQALSTDTQYF. CDR3 bases: TGTGCCAGCCGACGACAGGCCCTCAGCACAGATACGCAGTATTTT.

In its sample, this clone was seen once. CDR3 nucleotide sequence: TGTGCCAGCAGCTACGACAGTTCCTCTGGAAACACCATATATTTT. It translates to CASSYDSSSGNTIYF. The chain combines TRBV7-9 with TRBJ1-3, with D perhaps TRBD1 (5 bases). The CDR3 extends over 15 amino acids. V was clipped by 4 bases and J by 0 bases, with 10 bases between them. Germline V gene data show CDR1 as SEHNR and CDR2 as FQNEAQ (reference sequence).

The chain carries TRBV4-1 and TRBJ1-6, with a possible D match to TRBD1 (6 bases). V lost 0 bases and J lost 0, with 12 bases in between. The CDR3 totals 18 residues. Looked up from germline, CDR1 is MGHRA and CDR2 is YSYEKL. The CDR3 is CASSQDTGTSSYNSPLHF. DNA of the CDR3: TGCGCCAGCAGCCAAGATACAGGGACAAGCTCCTATAATTCACCCCTCCACTTT.

The V and J genes are TRBV5-1 and TRBJ2-2, with TRBD1 matching over 10 bases. Per germline, CDR1 SGHRS and CDR2 YFSETQ. The CDR3 is 14 residues long. V shed 4 bases, J shed 6 bases, and the junction held 3 bases outside the gene matches. As DNA, the CDR3 is TGCGCCAGCAGCCGGGACAGGGGTCCCGGGGAGCTGTTTTTT. It translates to CASSRDRGPGELFF.

This chain uses TRBV27 with TRBJ1-3; D possibly corresponds to TRBD1 (6 bases). Germline-derived CDR1 and CDR2 are MNHEY and SMNVEV (reference sequence). Trimming left V 6 bases short and J 6 bases short, with 18 bases between. The CDR3 length is 15 residues. CDR3 DNA: TGTGCCAGCAGGGGTATGGGGGGGCTTGAAAACACCATATATTTT. Translating gives CASRGMGGLENTIYF.

The chain uses TRBV6-6 and TRBJ1-1; D call uncertain. CDR1 and CDR2 (germline): MNHNY, SVGAGI (reference sequence). The CDR3 totals 12 residues. Between the trimmed V and J ends, which lost 2 bases and 7 bases, there was a span of 8 bases. The CDR3 region has the DNA TGTGCCAGCAGTTACCTAGGAGATGAAGCTTTCTTT. This encodes CASSYLGDEAFF.

The rearrangement links TRBV6-5 to TRBJ1-1, with D perhaps matching TRBD1 (6 bases). V shed 2 bases and J shed 5 bases, with 18 bases lying between them. Germline-derived CDR1 and CDR2 are MNHEY and SVGAGI. This CDR3 contains 16 residues. The CDR3 here is CASSYDFGGGGTEAFF. CDR3 DNA sequence: TGTGCCAGCAGTTACGATTTTGGGGGCGGAGGTACTGAAGCTTTCTTT.

This rearrangement joins TRBV7-8 to TRBJ1-3; D is unresolved. CDR1 is SGHVS and CDR2 is FQNEAQ in the germline V gene. The germline V and J ends were trimmed by 5 bases and 0 bases, with 8 bases remaining between them. This CDR3 has 14 residues. CDR3 bases: TGTGCCAGCAGCCCCCGCGGCTCTGGAAACACCATATATTTT. Translated: CASSPRGSGNTIYF. Looking up the rest from reference TRBV7-8 and TRBJ1-3 gives the full variable domain: GAGVSQSPRYKVAKRGQDVALRCDPISGHVSLFWYQQALGQGPEFLTYFQNEAQLDKSGLPSDRFFAERPEGSVSTLKIQRTQQEDSAVYLCASSPRGSGNTIYFGEGSWLTVV.

The genes are TRBV7-8 and TRBJ1-4, with TRBD1 matching over 7 bases. V shed 1 base, J shed 7 bases, and the junction held 9 bases outside the gene matches. The CDR3 is 16 residues long. Germline V gives CDR1 SGHVS, CDR2 FQNEAQ. The CDR3: CASSLGIGTVGEKLFF. The CDR3 nucleotides read TGTGCCAGCAGCTTAGGAATAGGGACAGTCGGTGAAAAACTGTTTTTT.